These T cell receptor beta chains were read from a single sample in a study of T cell changes during pregnancy in multiple sclerosis. Sequencing was performed with immunoSEQ multiplex PCR; in TCRdb, only in-frame clones are kept and a portion is missing. The sample lists 50,000 to 60,000 clones; roughly 90% were seen once. Sequenced material: CD4+ T cells from peripheral blood mononuclear cells, taken after pregnancy. Receptor source: a female donor in good health, enrolled as a control in a pregnancy study. Both conserved end residues are part of each CDR3. The D gene is left open where the match is weak. The size field is filled for only some rows; it gives once, few, many or a size class.

cdr3_nt cdr3_aa clone_size d_call j_call v_call
TGTGCCAGCAGCCAAGAATCGGGTCGACTCTATTCGCAGTTCTTC CASSQESGRLYSQFF - - TRBJ2-1 TRBV4-2
TGTGCCTGGAGTGTCTCTCGGGGGGGCAAAGAGACCCAGTACTTC CAWSVSRGGKETQYF - TRBD2 TRBJ2-5 TRBV30
TGTGCCAGAAGCTCGGACAGGGACGGGGCAGATACGCAGTATTTT CARSSDRDGADTQYF - TRBD1 TRBJ2-3 TRBV5-3
TGTGCCAGTAGTATGGTTGTGACAGTGAACACTGAAGCTTTCTTT CASSMVVTVNTEAFF - - TRBJ1-1 TRBV19
TGTGCCAGCAGGACACAGGGAACCTATGGCTACACCTTC CASRTQGTYGYTF - - TRBJ1-2 TRBV28
TGTGCCAGCAGCCGCCGGGACAGTGCAAATTCACCCCTCCACTTT CASSRRDSANSPLHF - TRBD1 TRBJ1-6 TRBV11-2
TGTGCCAGCAGCCGGGCAACCGGGACTAGCGGAACCGGGGAGCTGTTTTTT CASSRATGTSGTGELFF - TRBD2 TRBJ2-2 TRBV4-2
TGTGCCAGCAGCTTTGGCCTGTTACAGTTCTTC CASSFGLLQFF - - TRBJ2-1 TRBV7-2
TGTGCCAGCAGCTCGGTCGGGGGGGCCGGGTACAATGAGCAGTTCTTC CASSSVGGAGYNEQFF - TRBD2 TRBJ2-1 TRBV7-9
TGCGCCAGCAGTTTTAGCGGGGGACACAATGAGCAGTTCTTC CASSFSGGHNEQFF - TRBD2 TRBJ2-1 TRBV5-1
TGTGCCAGCAGTTACAGGGATACAGATACGCAGTATTTT CASSYRDTDTQYF - - TRBJ2-3 TRBV7-2
TGTGCCAGCTCGGCGGCGAACCAGTTCTTC CASSAANQFF - - TRBJ2-1 TRBV7-9
TGCGCCAGCAGCCCGGCCGGGACTAGCGGCACCGGGGAGCTGTTTTTT CASSPAGTSGTGELFF - TRBD2 TRBJ2-2 TRBV5-1
TGTGCCTGGAGGTTTCGCGCAGGGATGAAAAACACTGAAGCTTTCTTT CAWRFRAGMKNTEAFF - - TRBJ1-1 TRBV30
TGCGCCAGCAGCTTCGGGACAGGGGGAAATTCACCCCTCCACTTT CASSFGTGGNSPLHF - TRBD1 TRBJ1-6 TRBV5-1
TGTGCGAGCACCTTGGAAGGGAGCTATGGCTACACCTTC CASTLEGSYGYTF few - TRBJ1-2 TRBV2
TGTGCCAGCAGCGTAGGGGGGACAGGGGCGGCCTACGAGCAGTACTTC CASSVGGTGAAYEQYF once TRBD1 TRBJ2-7 TRBV9
TGTGCCAGCAGCCAAGTTTACAGCCTTAATGAAAAACTGTTTTTT CASSQVYSLNEKLFF - - TRBJ1-4 TRBV7-2
TGTGCCAGCAGTTACTCGGGACTAGCGGGGAGCTACGAGCAGTACTTC CASSYSGLAGSYEQYF few TRBD2 TRBJ2-7 TRBV6-5
TGTGCCACCAGCAGGAGGGGGGATACGCAGTATTTT CATSRRGDTQYF - - TRBJ2-3 TRBV15
TGTGCCAGCAGCCAAGATTTCTCAGATACGCAGTATTTT CASSQDFSDTQYF - - TRBJ2-3 TRBV14
TGTGCCAGCAGCACTGGACAGGCGTCCTATGGCTACACCTTC CASSTGQASYGYTF - TRBD1 TRBJ1-2 TRBV5-4
TGTGCCTGGAGGAGGGGGTTCGAGCAGTACTTC CAWRRGFEQYF once - TRBJ2-7 TRBV30
TGTGCCAGCAGTTTACGGGAAAAACTGTTTTTT CASSLREKLFF once - TRBJ1-4 TRBV11-2
TGTGCCAGCAGCTTAGGGAGGATCAATCAGCCCCAGCATTTT CASSLGRINQPQHF - - TRBJ1-5 TRBV7-8
TGTGCCAGCAGTTTGGCTGGCAGAACTAACTATGGCTACACCTTC CASSLAGRTNYGYTF once - TRBJ1-2 TRBV27
TGCGCCAGCAGCCCCAGGGGTTGGGAAAAACTGTTTTTT CASSPRGWEKLFF - - TRBJ1-4 TRBV5-1
TGTGCCAGTAAGGGGGACAGGGTAAGACTCAATGAGCAGTTCTTC CASKGDRVRLNEQFF - TRBD1 TRBJ2-1 TRBV19
TGTGCCAGCAGCACCACCAGGACAGGGTACGAGCAGTACTTC CASSTTRTGYEQYF few TRBD1 TRBJ2-7 TRBV7-2
TGTGCCAGTAGCCGGACAGGGACTTACTACGAGCAGTACTTC CASSRTGTYYEQYF - TRBD1 TRBJ2-7 TRBV19
TGCGCCAGCAGCCCGGACAGGGTCTATGGCTACACCTTC CASSPDRVYGYTF - TRBD1 TRBJ1-2 TRBV5-1
TGCGCCAGCAGTGCCTGGGACAGGAGCGGTCCTAACTATGGCTACACCTTC CASSAWDRSGPNYGYTF - TRBD1 TRBJ1-2 TRBV10-1
TGTGCCAGCTACAGGGGGTCTAGCACAGATACGCAGTATTTT CASYRGSSTDTQYF - TRBD1 TRBJ2-3 TRBV28
TGTGCCAGCAGCTTTTTGGGGGGGGCGACCCAGTACTTC CASSFLGGATQYF - - TRBJ2-5 TRBV5-6
TGTGCCAGCAGTGAAGCCCCCCCCTCCGGGGAGCTGTTTTTT CASSEAPPSGELFF - - TRBJ2-2 TRBV2
TGCGCCAGCAGCCAAGTCCCGCACGGGATCAGTTCACCCCTCCACTTT CASSQVPHGISSPLHF - - TRBJ1-6 TRBV4-3
TGTGCCTGGACCAACAGGGGGTACCCCACAGATACGCAGTATTTT CAWTNRGYPTDTQYF - TRBD1 TRBJ2-3 TRBV30
TGTGCCAGCAGCCCCGGGGGGGGCGTTATAGCCAAAAACATTCAGTACTTC CASSPGGGVIAKNIQYF - TRBD2 TRBJ2-4 TRBV28
TGTGCCAGCAGCTTGAGCGGTACTGAAGCTTTCTTT CASSLSGTEAFF - - TRBJ1-1 TRBV11-3
TGCGCCAGCAGCTCGACCGGGAATAGCAATCAGCCCCAGCATTTT CASSSTGNSNQPQHF - - TRBJ1-5 TRBV5-1
TGTGCCAGCAGCCCACAGGGGCGAAATCAGCCCCAGCATTTT CASSPQGRNQPQHF few TRBD1 TRBJ1-5 TRBV16
TGTGCCAGCAACATCGGTCGGGGGGGCGCCGGTGGCTACACCTTC CASNIGRGGAGGYTF - - TRBJ1-2 TRBV7-2
TGTGCCAGCAGCAAAAGGGGCGATTCGAACACCGGGGAGCTGTTTTTT CASSKRGDSNTGELFF - - TRBJ2-2 TRBV7-9
TGCGCCAGCAGCGACACAAACGGGCGGGGCACAGATACGCAGTATTTT CASSDTNGRGTDTQYF - - TRBJ2-3 TRBV4-3
TGCGCCAGCAGCTTGGGGACTAGCGGGGGGATTCAAGAGACCCAGTACTTC CASSLGTSGGIQETQYF - TRBD2 TRBJ2-5 TRBV5-1
TGTGCCAGCAGTAAGACCTCGGGGTGGGAAGCTTTCTTT CASSKTSGWEAFF - - TRBJ1-1 TRBV6-1
TGTGCCATCAGTGAAGAGACAGACTATGGCTACACCTTC CAISEETDYGYTF - - TRBJ1-2 TRBV10-3
TGTGCCAGCAGTTTATTACAGGGGGATGGCTACACCTTC CASSLLQGDGYTF - TRBD1 TRBJ1-2 TRBV28
TGTGCCAGCTACCCCGGACACGGAGTTTCCGGGGAGCTGTTTTTT CASYPGHGVSGELFF once - TRBJ2-2 TRBV9
TGTGCCAGCAGCTTGGGGAGCGCCAAAAACATTCAGTACTTC CASSLGSAKNIQYF - - TRBJ2-4 TRBV5-6
TGTGCCAGCAGCTCTACGACAGCCCCCACTGAAGCTTTCTTT CASSSTTAPTEAFF - - TRBJ1-1 TRBV7-9
TGTGCCAGCAGCTTGACTAGGGCAGGCACCGGGGAGCTGTTTTTT CASSLTRAGTGELFF - - TRBJ2-2 TRBV7-3
TGTGCCAGCAGCCCCGGACAGTTTTCCTACGAGCAGTACTTC CASSPGQFSYEQYF - - TRBJ2-7 TRBV6-6
TGTGCCAGCAGCGTAGCGTTGTCATCAGGGCGAAGGGACAATGAGCAGTTCTTC CASSVALSSGRRDNEQFF once - TRBJ2-1 TRBV9
TGCGCCAGCAGCTTGGACCGGGGCACAGATACGCAGTATTTT CASSLDRGTDTQYF - - TRBJ2-3 TRBV5-1
TGTGCCAGCTCGACAGGGGACGTAGTTTCACCCCTCCACTTT CASSTGDVVSPLHF - TRBD1 TRBJ1-6 TRBV5-5
TGTGCCAGCAGTCCTTCTTTCGGGGGGCGGTCCACAGATACGCAGTATTTT CASSPSFGGRSTDTQYF - - TRBJ2-3 TRBV4-2
TGCGCCAGCAGCTTGGCCAACTCCGGGACCCAAAGGGGGAAGGTTCAAGAGACCCAGTACTTC CASSLANSGTQRGKVQETQYF - - TRBJ2-5 TRBV5-1